These 9 T cell receptor beta chains share one sample of origin, sequenced in a study of tumour-infiltrating T cells in Burkitt lymphoma. The data were produced by immunoSEQ multiplex PCR, yet TCRdb's version contains in-frame clones alone and is incomplete. The sample records some 4,000 clones, 13% to 15% being singletons. Source material: tumor tissue. The receptors here all came from a human donor with Burkitt lymphoma.

This clone was seen a few times. The CDR3 protein is CASKSGGRFGEQFF. The CDR3 region has the DNA TGTGCCAGTAAAAGCGGGGGAAGGTTTGGGGAGCAGTTCTTC. The rearrangement joins TRBV19 to TRBJ2-1; 8 bases line up with TRBD2. There are 14 residues in the CDR3. Trimming cost V 7 bases and J 10 bases; bases outside gene matches: 12. The germline V gene has CDR1 LNHDA and CDR2 SQIVND (reference sequence).

This chain uses TRBV7-6 with TRBJ2-3; weak D call: TRBD1 (6 bases). Trimming removed 4 bases from V and 7 bases from J, with 9 bases in between. The CDR3 is made up of 12 amino acids. In germline, CDR1 is SGHVS, CDR2 FNYEAQ. The CDR3 sequence: CASSSQGNTQYF. DNA for the CDR3: TGTGCCAGCAGCTCACAGGGAAATACGCAGTATTTT.

The gene calls are TRBV11-1 and TRBJ2-3; maybe TRBD2 (5 bases). Germline V lookup: CDR1 SGHAT, CDR2 FQDESV (reference sequence). The CDR3 extends over 16 amino acids. V was trimmed by 5 bases and J by 3 bases, leaving 18 bases between them. CDR3 residues: CASSPRAAGGTDTQYF. CDR3 in DNA: TGTGCCAGCAGCCCTCGGGCGGCGGGTGGGACAGATACGCAGTATTTT.

This chain uses TRBV30 with TRBJ2-3; D uncertain. Germline CDR1 GTSNPN, CDR2 SVGIG (reference sequence). This CDR3 is built from 12 residues. V shed 5 bases and J shed 0 bases, with 6 bases lying between them. The CDR3, as DNA: TGTGCCTGGTCTATTAGCACAGATACGCAGTATTTT. It is translated as CAWSISTDTQYF.

A few counts support this clone. The chain joins TRBV25-1 to TRBJ2-3, with 7 positions matching TRBD1. Germline CDR1 reads MGHDK; CDR2 reads SYGVNS. V shed 8 bases, J shed 9 bases, and the junction held 8 bases outside the gene matches. The CDR3 loop spans 12 amino acids. The CDR3, as DNA: TGTGCCAGCGGGAAAAGGGGGCGGACGCAGTATTTT. As protein: CASGKRGRTQYF.

This clone was counted a few times. At one end, the junction sequence differs from germline, possibly due to a read error. V gene TRBV7-7 combines with J gene TRBJ2-1; TRBD2 matches 14 bases. This CDR3 contains 15 residues. From germline, CDR1 is SSHAT and CDR2 FNYEAQ (reference sequence). CDR3 DNA sequence: TGTGCTAGCAGCGTAGGGACTAGCGGGGGTAGTGAGCAGTTCTTC. It specifies CASSVGTSGGSEQFF.

This chain links TRBV19 with TRBJ1-4, with 8 bases aligning to TRBD1. Germline-derived CDR1 and CDR2 are LNHDA and SQIVND (reference sequence). Trimming took 5 bases from V and 6 from J; bases not matched to a gene: 5. The CDR3 contains 14 residues. CDR3 in amino acids: CASSAQGADEKLFF. The CDR3 nucleotides read TGTGCCAGTAGTGCCCAGGGGGCTGATGAAAAACTGTTTTTT.

This clone was seen only a few times. V and J are TRBV5-6 and TRBJ2-3, with 10 bases fitting TRBD2. The V gene's germline CDR1 is SGHDT and CDR2 YYEEEE. This CDR3 comprises 18 residues. The V gene end was trimmed by 7 bases and the J gene end by 0 bases; junction bases not matched to a gene: 14. DNA for the CDR3: TGTGCCAGCGCGGGATGGGAGACTAGCGGGCCTAGCACAGATACGCAGTATTTT. This translates into CASAGWETSGPSTDTQYF.

The rearrangement joins TRBV28 to TRBJ2-2; 7 nucleotides match TRBD1. Germline assignment: CDR1 MDHEN and CDR2 SYDVKM. The V gene end was trimmed by 7 bases and the J gene end by 2 bases; junction bases not matched to a gene: 16. The CDR3 runs to 18 residues. The CDR3: CASNSRGQRIGNTGELFF. The CDR3 nucleotides are TGTGCCAGCAATTCTCGGGGACAGAGGATTGGTAACACCGGGGAGCTGTTTTTT.